The rows below give T cell receptor beta chains drawn from one sample of a study of cytomegalovirus exposure and HLA in healthy donors. TCRdb keeps only in-frame clones here, not all; method: immunoSEQ multiplex PCR. The profile covers 150,000 to 200,000 clones, with roughly 74% appearing a single time and approximately 6% taken by the ten largest. Material: PBMCs. The origin of the receptors is a young woman in good health and CMV-seropositive. Each CDR3 is given with its conserved first and last residue. D genes are given only for firm matches. Not every row has a clone size; where given, it reads once, few, many or a size class.

TRBV6-4	-	TRBJ1-1	few	TGTGCCAGCAGTCCGCGACAGAACACTGAAGCTTTCTTT	CASSPRQNTEAFF
TRBV5-1	-	TRBJ1-2	once	TGCGCCAGCAGCTTGGCGGGTGTCGTATATGGCTACACCTTC	CASSLAGVVYGYTF
TRBV10-3	TRBD2	TRBJ2-1	-	TGTGCCATCAGTGAGTCGGCCTCCGGGACTAGCGGGAGGGCCCAGAATGAGCAGTTCTTC	CAISESASGTSGRAQNEQFF
TRBV7-8	TRBD2	TRBJ2-7	-	TGTGCCAGCAGTTGGAGCCAATTACTAGCGGGGCCCTCCCGTTGGTACTTC	CASSWSQLLAGPSRWYF
TRBV10-1	TRBD1	TRBJ1-1	-	TGCGCCAGAGACAGGGGGAACACTGAAGCTTTCTTT	CARDRGNTEAFF
TRBV7-9	-	TRBJ1-1	-	TGTGCCAGCAGCCCTGGGGGCAGGATATTTTCTGAAGCTTTCTTT	CASSPGGRIFSEAFF
TRBV7-2	-	TRBJ1-2	-	TGTGCCAGCAGCCTAAGACAGAATCTCTATGGCTACACCTTC	CASSLRQNLYGYTF
TRBV10-1	TRBD1	TRBJ1-2	-	TGCGCCGGCCGGGACAGAGAAGCTAACTATGGCTACACCTTC	CAGRDREANYGYTF
TRBV7-8	-	TRBJ1-2	-	TGTGCCAGCAGTCCAGTAAGGGGGGGAGGCTACACCTTC	CASSPVRGGGYTF
TRBV5-1	TRBD1	TRBJ1-1	few	TGCGCCAGCAGACAGGGGGGAATAGGTACTGAAGCTTTCTTT	CASRQGGIGTEAFF
TRBV10-1	-	TRBJ1-1	-	TGCGCCAGCAGTGAGTCGGGGGGTATCGGCACTGAAGCTTTCTTT	CASSESGGIGTEAFF
TRBV5-6	-	TRBJ1-6	-	TGTGCCAGCAGCTTCATGGGCGACAACTCCTATAATTCACCCCTCCACTTT	CASSFMGDNSYNSPLHF
TRBV28	-	TRBJ1-2	once	TGTGCTTCAAGGGGGGGGTACGGCTATGGCTACACCTTC	CASRGGYGYGYTF